This TCR beta chain is from a study of shared clonotypes between healthy human individuals. CDR1 is MGHRA, CDR2 YSYEKL, per germline. V lost 1 base and J 6 bases, leaving 13 bases between the germline ends. CDR3 length equals 15 residues. Broader study findings: Clonotypes shared by all four sorted-subset donors had higher generation probabilities than non-shared clonotypes.

Comment on this clone: What it binds is unknown.

Sequencing was at deep level. In the authors' methods: From ImmunoSEQ came sequences covering only the junction and carrying no quality scores, so filtering differed. Measured with immunoSEQ multiplex PCR; TCRdb has only the in-frame clones, and not every one. The DNA gave D and trimming, while V, J and clone size come from that table. This table holds about 730,000 clones, around 77% found once. The genes are TRBV4-1 and TRBJ2-1, with no clear D. Source material: memory CD4+ T cells sorted from blood. The subset here: CD45RA-negative fraction. The origin of this receptor is a woman in her 30s in good health. In DNA form, the CDR3 reads TGCGCCAGCAGCCAAGTAAGACGGACGGCCAATGAGCAGTTCTTC. Its protein is CASSQVRRTANEQFF.